These 21 T cell receptor beta chains came from one sample sequenced in a study of monozygotic twins with inflammatory bowel disease. No DNA is given; TCRdb re-called the 5' RACE reads and lists each CDR3 protein once. The sample holds under 350,000 distinct CDR3 sequences. The sequenced material came from blood. The receptors were gathered from a human donor with ulcerative colitis or Crohn's disease, or a healthy co-twin of an affected twin (not recorded which).

V is TRBV5-1 and J is TRBJ1-6; TCRdb lists TRBD1, though no DNA is available to test this call. The CDR3 loop spans 16 amino acids. The germline CDR1 and CDR2 sequences are SGHRS and YFSETQ. The CDR3 region is CASSLATASYNSPLHF.

The chain carries TRBV5-1 and TRBJ1-2; TCRdb outputs TRBD1, but without DNA this stays unchecked. This CDR3 spans 18 amino acids. Germline lookup yields CDR1 SGHRS and CDR2 YFSETQ. CDR3 protein: CASSEGQLLNAANYGYTF.

V usage is TRBV7-2 and J usage is TRBJ2-1. From germline, CDR1 is SGHTA and CDR2 FQGNSA. This CDR3 contains 15 residues. The CDR3 reads CASSLGGEVYNEQFF.

CDR3 sequence: CASMRGRNTGELFF. The V call is TRBV10-2, the J call TRBJ2-2; with no DNA, the TCRdb D assignment of TRBD1 cannot be verified. Germline-derived CDR1 and CDR2 are WSHSY and SAAADI. The CDR3 extends over 14 amino acids.

The chain has TRBV20-1 and TRBJ1-5. Germline CDR1 DFQATT, CDR2 SNEGSKA (reference sequence). The CDR3 covers 12 residues. CDR3 amino acids: CSASLLGQPQHF.

The chain recombines TRBV27 with TRBJ2-7; absent DNA, TCRdb's TRBD2 call cannot be checked. The CDR3 runs to 14 residues. Per the germline V gene, CDR1 is MNHEY and CDR2 is SMNVEV (reference sequence). The CDR3 sequence is CASSSKREGREQYF.

The rearrangement uses TRBV7-7 and TRBJ2-3. The germline V gene has CDR1 SSHAT and CDR2 FNYEAQ (reference sequence). The CDR3 is 14 amino acids. CDR3 protein: CASSSDGFTDTQYF. The complete variable domain, with remaining parts taken from reference TRBV7-7 and TRBJ2-3, reads GAGVSQSPRYKVTKRGQDVTLRCDPISSHATLYWYQQALGQGPEFLTYFNYEAQPDKSGLPSDRFSAERPEGSISTLTIQRTEQRDSAMYRCASSSDGFTDTQYFGPGTRLTVL.

CDR3 loop: CASQLTRATNEKLFF. The chain uses TRBV19 and TRBJ1-4. The CDR3 extends over 15 amino acids. Germline V CDR1 and CDR2: LNHDA, SQIVND (reference sequence).

The chain recombines TRBV20-1 with TRBJ2-1; the D call from TCRdb, TRBD1, cannot be confirmed without DNA. CDR1 and CDR2 (germline): DFQATT, SNEGSKA (reference sequence). The CDR3 contains 15 residues. This chain's CDR3 is CSARDRGSSYNEQFF.

V usage is TRBV2 and J usage is TRBJ2-2; TCRdb proposes TRBD1, but this gene call is untestable without DNA. Germline V gene lookup returns CDR1 SNHLY and CDR2 FYNNEI. The CDR3 spans 14 residues. CDR3 amino acids: CASKAGTHTGELFF.

This sequence joins TRBV5-4 and TRBJ2-3. The CDR3 is 14 amino acids. CDR1 SGHNT and CDR2 YYREEE come from the germline V gene (reference sequence). CDR3 sequence: CASSLVKERDTQYF.

The chain recombines TRBV28 with TRBJ2-7; TCRdb indicates TRBD1, and absent DNA this call remains unverified. CDR3 length: 14 residues. CDR1 is MDHEN, CDR2 SYDVKM, per germline. The CDR3 loop reads CASSFVRGAYEQYF.

The gene calls are TRBV5-4 and TRBJ2-2. The CDR3 sequence is 15 residues long. Per the germline V gene, CDR1 is SGHNT and CDR2 is YYREEE (reference sequence). CDR3 residues: CASSLGDSHTGELFF.

The rearrangement links TRBV6-1 to TRBJ2-1; TCRdb picks TRBD1, but there is no DNA to check that call. Looked up from germline, CDR1 is MNHNS and CDR2 is SASEGT. This CDR3 has 16 residues. This chain's CDR3 is CASSEPGGSSYNEQFF.

V and J are TRBV5-6 and TRBJ2-5. Germline CDR1 and CDR2: SGHDT and YYEEEE. This CDR3 contains 13 residues. The CDR3 sequence is CASSFGFEETQYF.

CDR3: CASSTRRERDEQYF. J is TRBJ2-7 and V is TRBV11-2; the D gene TCRdb calls, TRBD1, cannot be checked with no DNA. The CDR3 consists of 14 residues. Germline V lookup: CDR1 SGHAT, CDR2 FQNNGV.

V usage is TRBV18 and J usage is TRBJ1-5; there is no DNA to check the TCRdb D call of TRBD1. The CDR3 sequence is 15 residues long. Germline V CDR1 and CDR2: KGHSH, LQKENI. The CDR3: CASSPGSGRNQPQHF.

This chain connects TRBV15 to TRBJ2-7; TCRdb calls TRBD1, which cannot be checked without DNA. The V gene's germline CDR1 is LNHNV and CDR2 YYDKDF (reference sequence). This CDR3 is built from 13 residues. CDR3 amino acids: CATSIRASYEQYF.

V is TRBV30 and J is TRBJ2-6; checking the TCRdb D call of TRBD1 is not possible without DNA. CDR1 and CDR2 from the germline V gene are GTSNPN and SVGIG (reference sequence). The CDR3 runs to 15 residues. This chain's CDR3 is CAWSVGQTGANVLTF.

The chain recombines TRBV3-1 with TRBJ1-1; TCRdb reports TRBD1, a call that lacks DNA to check it against. The CDR3 is 13 amino acids. CDR1 and CDR2 (germline): LGHDT, YNNKEL (reference sequence). CDR3 loop: CASTWTGYTEAFF.

The V gene is TRBV10-3, the J gene TRBJ2-1; the TRBD2 assignment by TCRdb is unverifiable without DNA. The germline CDR1 and CDR2 sequences are ENHRY and SYGVKD. This CDR3 comprises 15 residues. CDR3 loop: CAISESRGRSNEQFF.